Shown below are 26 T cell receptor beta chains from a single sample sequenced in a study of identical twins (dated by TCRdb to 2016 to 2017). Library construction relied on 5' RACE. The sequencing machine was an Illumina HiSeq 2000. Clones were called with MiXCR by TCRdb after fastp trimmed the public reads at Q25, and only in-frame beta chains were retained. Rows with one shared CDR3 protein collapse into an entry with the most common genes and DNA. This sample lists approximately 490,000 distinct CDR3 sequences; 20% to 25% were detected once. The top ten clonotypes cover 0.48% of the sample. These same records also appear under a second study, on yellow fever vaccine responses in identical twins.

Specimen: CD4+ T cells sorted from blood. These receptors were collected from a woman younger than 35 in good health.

CDR3 region: CASSRPTGADTQYF. CDR3 coding DNA: TGTGCCAGCAGCCGACCGACAGGGGCAGATACGCAGTATTTT. The rearrangement joins TRBV5-6 to TRBJ2-3; TRBD1 matches 8 bases. Germline V lookup: CDR1 SGHDT, CDR2 YYEEEE. The CDR3 extends over 14 amino acids. Germline trimming cut 4 bases from V and 4 bases from J; bases unmatched to any gene: 5.

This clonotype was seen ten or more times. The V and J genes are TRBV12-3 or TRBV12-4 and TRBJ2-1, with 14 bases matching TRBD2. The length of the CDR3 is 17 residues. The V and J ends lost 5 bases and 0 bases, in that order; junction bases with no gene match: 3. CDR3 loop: CASSPGTSGSSYNEQFF. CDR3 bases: TGTGCCAGCAGTCCCGGGACTAGCGGGAGCTCCTACAATGAGCAGTTCTTC.

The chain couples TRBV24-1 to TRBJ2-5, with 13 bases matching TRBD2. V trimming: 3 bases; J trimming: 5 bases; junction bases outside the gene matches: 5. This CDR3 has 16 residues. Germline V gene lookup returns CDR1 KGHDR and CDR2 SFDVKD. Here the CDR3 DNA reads TGTGCCACCAGTGATAAGACTAGCGGGAGGTTGGAGACCCAGTACTTC. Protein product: CATSDKTSGRLETQYF.

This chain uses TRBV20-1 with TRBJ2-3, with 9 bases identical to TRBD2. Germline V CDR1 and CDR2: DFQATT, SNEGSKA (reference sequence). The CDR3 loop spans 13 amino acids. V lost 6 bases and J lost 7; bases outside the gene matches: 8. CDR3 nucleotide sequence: TGCAGTGCCTCCCGGCTAGCGGGAAATACGCAGTATTTT. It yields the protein CSASRLAGNTQYF.

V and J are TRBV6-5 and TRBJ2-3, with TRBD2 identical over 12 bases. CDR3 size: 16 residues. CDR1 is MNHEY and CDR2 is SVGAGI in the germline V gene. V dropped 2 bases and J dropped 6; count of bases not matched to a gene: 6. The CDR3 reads CASSYRLAGVEDTQYF. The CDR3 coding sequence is TGTGCCAGCAGTTACCGACTAGCGGGAGTAGAGGATACGCAGTATTTT.

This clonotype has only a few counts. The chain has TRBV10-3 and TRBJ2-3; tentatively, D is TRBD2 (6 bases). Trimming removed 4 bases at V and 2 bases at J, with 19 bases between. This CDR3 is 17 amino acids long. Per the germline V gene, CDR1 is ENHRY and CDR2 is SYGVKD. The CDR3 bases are TGTGCCATCAGTGCCCGGGACTTACCTGCAAACACAGATACGCAGTATTTT. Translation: CAISARDLPANTDTQYF.

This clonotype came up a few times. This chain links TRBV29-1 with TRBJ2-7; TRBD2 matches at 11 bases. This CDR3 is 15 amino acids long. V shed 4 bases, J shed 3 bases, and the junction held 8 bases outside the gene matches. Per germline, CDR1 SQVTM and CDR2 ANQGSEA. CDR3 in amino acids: CSVVLAGGTGYEQYF. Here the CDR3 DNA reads TGCAGCGTTGTGCTAGCGGGAGGAACGGGCTACGAGCAGTACTTC.

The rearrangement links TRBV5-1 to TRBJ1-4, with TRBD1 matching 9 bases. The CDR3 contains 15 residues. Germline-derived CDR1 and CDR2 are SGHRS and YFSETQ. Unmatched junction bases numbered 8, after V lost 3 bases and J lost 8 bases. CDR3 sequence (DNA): TGCGCCAGCAGCTCCCACAGGGGGCGAGAAGAAAAACTGTTTTTT. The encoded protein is CASSSHRGREEKLFF. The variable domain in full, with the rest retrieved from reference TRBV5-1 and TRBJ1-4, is KAGVTQTPRYLIKTRGQQVTLSCSPISGHRSVSWYQQTPGQGLQFLFEYFSETQRNKGNFPGRFSGRQFSNSRSEMNVSTLELGDSALYLCASSSHRGREEKLFFGSGTQLSVL.

The CDR3 reads CASSPAGLGSYEQYV. CDR3 sequence (DNA): TGTGCCAGCTCACCCGCGGGGTTAGGCTCCTACGAGCAGTACGTC. This chain links TRBV18 with TRBJ2-7; a possible D gene is TRBD2 (6 bases). CDR3 length equals 15 residues. Looked up from germline, CDR1 is KGHSH and CDR2 is LQKENI. Trimming removed 3 bases from V and 0 bases from J, with 12 bases in between.

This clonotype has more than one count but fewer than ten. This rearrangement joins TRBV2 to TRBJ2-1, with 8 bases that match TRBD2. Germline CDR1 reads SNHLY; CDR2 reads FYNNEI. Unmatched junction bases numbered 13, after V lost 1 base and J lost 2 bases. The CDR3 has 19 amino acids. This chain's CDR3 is CASSEDGAGGTLTYNEQFF. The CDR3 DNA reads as TGTGCCAGCAGTGAAGATGGGGCGGGAGGCACGCTCACCTACAATGAGCAGTTCTTC. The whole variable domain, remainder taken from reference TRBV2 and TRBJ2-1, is EPEVTQTPSHQVTQMGQEVILRCVPISNHLYFYWYRQILGQKVEFLVSFYNNEISEKSEIFDDQFSVERPDGSNFTLKIRSTKLEDSAMYFCASSEDGAGGTLTYNEQFFGPGTRLTVL.

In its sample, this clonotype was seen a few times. The CDR3 DNA reads TGTGCCAGCAGCTTAGCCCGATTTGGAAGAGACACCGGGGAGCTGTTTTTT. This translates into CASSLARFGRDTGELFF. This rearrangement joins TRBV7-8 to TRBJ2-2; D gene unclear. The CDR3 is made up of 17 amino acids. The germline CDR1 and CDR2 sequences are SGHVS and FQNEAQ. Trimming shortened V by 0 bases and J by 3 bases, and 14 bases separated the two germline ends.

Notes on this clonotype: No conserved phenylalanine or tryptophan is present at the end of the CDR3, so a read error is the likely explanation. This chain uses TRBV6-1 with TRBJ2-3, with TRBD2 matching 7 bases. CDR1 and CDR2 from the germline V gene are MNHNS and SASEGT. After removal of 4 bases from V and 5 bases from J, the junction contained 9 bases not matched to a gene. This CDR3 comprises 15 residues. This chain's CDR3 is CASSGQRGLGDTQYL. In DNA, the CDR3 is TGTGCCAGCAGTGGGCAGCGGGGCCTGGGAGATACGCAGTATCTT.

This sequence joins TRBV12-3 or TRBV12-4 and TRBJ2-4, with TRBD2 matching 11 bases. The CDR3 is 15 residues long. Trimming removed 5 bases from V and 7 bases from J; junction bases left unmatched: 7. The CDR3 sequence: CASSARLAGRNIQYF. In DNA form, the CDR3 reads TGTGCCAGCAGTGCCAGACTAGCGGGACGTAACATTCAGTACTTC.

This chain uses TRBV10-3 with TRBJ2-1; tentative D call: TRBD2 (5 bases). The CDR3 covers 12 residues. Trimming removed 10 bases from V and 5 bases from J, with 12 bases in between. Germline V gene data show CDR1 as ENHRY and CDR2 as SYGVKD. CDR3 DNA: TGTGCCACCTCGGGATTAGACAATGAGCAGTTCTTC. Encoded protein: CATSGLDNEQFF.

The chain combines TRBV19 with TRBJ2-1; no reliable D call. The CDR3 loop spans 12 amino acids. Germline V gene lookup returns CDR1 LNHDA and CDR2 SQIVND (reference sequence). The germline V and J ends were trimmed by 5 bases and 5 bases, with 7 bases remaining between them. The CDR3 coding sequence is TGTGCCAGTAGTGCCCTTAACAATGAGCAGTTCTTC. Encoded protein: CASSALNNEQFF.

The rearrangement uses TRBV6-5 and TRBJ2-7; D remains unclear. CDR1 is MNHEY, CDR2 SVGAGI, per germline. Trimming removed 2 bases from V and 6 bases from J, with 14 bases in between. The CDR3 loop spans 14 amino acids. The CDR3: CASSYDRITSEQYV. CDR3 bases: TGTGCCAGCAGTTACGATAGAATTACGAGCGAGCAGTACGTC.

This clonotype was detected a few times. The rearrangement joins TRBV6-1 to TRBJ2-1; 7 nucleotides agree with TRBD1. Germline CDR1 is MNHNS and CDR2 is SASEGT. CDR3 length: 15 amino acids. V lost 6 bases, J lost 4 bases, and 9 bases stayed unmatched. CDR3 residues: CASRATGMRYNEQFF. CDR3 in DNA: TGTGCCAGCAGGGCGACAGGGATGCGTTACAATGAGCAGTTCTTC.

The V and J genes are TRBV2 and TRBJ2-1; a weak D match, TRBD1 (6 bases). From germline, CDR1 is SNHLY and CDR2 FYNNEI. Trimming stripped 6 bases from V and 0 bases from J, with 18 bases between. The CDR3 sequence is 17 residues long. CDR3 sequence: CASSPRGGGLSYNEQFF. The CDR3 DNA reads TGTGCCAGCAGCCCCCGTGGGGGCGGCCTCTCCTACAATGAGCAGTTCTTC.

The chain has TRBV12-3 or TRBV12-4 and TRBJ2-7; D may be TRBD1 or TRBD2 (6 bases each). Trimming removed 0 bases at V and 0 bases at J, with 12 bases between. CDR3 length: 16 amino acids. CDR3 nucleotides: TGTGCCAGCAGTTTAGCGCCCGGGGGACACTCCTACGAGCAGTACTTC. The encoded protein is CASSLAPGGHSYEQYF.

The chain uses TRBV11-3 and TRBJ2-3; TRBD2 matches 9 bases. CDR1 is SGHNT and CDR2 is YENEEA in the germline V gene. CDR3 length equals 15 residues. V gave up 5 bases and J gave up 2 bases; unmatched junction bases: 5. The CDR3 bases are TGTGCCAGCAGCCCGACTAGCGGACCCACAGATACGCAGTATTTT. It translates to CASSPTSGPTDTQYF.

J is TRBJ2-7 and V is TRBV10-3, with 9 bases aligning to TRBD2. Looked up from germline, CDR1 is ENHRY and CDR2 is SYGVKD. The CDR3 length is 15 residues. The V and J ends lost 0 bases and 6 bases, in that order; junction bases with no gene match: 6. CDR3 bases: TGTGCCATCAGTGAGTCGATTAGCGGGGGTGGCGAGCAGTACGTC. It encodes CAISESISGGGEQYV.

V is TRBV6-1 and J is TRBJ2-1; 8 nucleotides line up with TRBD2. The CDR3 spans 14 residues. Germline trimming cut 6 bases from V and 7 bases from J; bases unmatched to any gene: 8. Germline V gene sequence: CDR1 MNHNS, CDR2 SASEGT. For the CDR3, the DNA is TGTGCCAGCAGCTTGGAGGGGACTAGGAATGAGCAGTTCTTC. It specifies CASSLEGTRNEQFF.

The CDR3: CASSLSENYNEQFF. As DNA, the CDR3 is TGTGCCAGCAGCTTGTCAGAAAATTACAATGAGCAGTTCTTC. This chain connects TRBV5-5 to TRBJ2-1; D uncertain. Germline CDR1 and CDR2: SGHKS and YYEKEE (reference sequence). The CDR3 consists of 14 residues. V was clipped by 1 base and J by 4 bases, with 9 bases between them.

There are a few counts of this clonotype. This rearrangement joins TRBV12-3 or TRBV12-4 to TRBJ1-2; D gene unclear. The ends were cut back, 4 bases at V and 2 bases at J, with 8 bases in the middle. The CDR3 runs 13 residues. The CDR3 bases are TGTGCCAGCAGTTCGGGGAGAAACTATGGCTACACCTTC. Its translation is CASSSGRNYGYTF.

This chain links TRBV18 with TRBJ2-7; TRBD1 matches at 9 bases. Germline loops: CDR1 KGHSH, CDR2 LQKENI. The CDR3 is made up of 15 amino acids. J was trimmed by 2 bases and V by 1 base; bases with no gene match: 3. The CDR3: CASSPLGTGTYEQYF. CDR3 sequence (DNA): TGTGCCAGCTCACCACTCGGGACAGGGACCTACGAGCAGTACTTC.

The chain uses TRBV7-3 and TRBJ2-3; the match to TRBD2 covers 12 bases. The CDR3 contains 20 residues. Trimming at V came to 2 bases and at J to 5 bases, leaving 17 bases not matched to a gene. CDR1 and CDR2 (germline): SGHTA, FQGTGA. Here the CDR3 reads CASSLLGLAGWPGGKDTQYF. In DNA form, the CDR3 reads TGTGCCAGCAGCTTACTCGGACTAGCGGGATGGCCGGGGGGCAAAGATACGCAGTATTTT.